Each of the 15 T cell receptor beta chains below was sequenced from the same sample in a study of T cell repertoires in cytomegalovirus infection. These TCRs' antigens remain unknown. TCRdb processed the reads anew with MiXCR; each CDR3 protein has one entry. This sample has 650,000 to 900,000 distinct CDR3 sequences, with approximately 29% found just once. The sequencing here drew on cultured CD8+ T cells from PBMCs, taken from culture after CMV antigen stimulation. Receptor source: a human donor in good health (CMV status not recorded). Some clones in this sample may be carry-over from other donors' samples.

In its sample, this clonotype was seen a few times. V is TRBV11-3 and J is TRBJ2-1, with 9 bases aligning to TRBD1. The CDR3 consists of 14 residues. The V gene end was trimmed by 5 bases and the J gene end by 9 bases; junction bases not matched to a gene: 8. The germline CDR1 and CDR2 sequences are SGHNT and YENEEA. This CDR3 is CASSTWTGEGEQFF. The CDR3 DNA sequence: TGTGCCAGCAGCACCTGGACAGGGGAGGGTGAGCAGTTCTTC.

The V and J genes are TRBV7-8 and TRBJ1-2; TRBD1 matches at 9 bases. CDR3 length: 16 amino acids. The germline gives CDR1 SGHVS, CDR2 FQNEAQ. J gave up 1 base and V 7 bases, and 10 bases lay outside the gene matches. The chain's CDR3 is CASNIRTGDFNYGYTF. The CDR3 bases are TGTGCCAGCAACATCAGGACAGGGGATTTTAACTATGGCTACACCTTC.

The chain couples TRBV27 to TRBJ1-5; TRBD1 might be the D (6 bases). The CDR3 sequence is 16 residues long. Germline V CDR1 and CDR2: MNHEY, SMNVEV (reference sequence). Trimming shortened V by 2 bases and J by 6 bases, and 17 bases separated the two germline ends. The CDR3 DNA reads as TGTGCCAGCAGTTTAGTGGGGCAGGGGTTGGGTCAGCCCCAGCATTTT. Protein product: CASSLVGQGLGQPQHF.

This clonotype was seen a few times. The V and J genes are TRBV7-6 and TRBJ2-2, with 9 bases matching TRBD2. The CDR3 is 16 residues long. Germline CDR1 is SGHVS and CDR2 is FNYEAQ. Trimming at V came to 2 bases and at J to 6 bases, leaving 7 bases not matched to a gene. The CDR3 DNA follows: TGTGCCAGCAGCTTATCGGGCGGGGGGGCCTCCGGGGAGCTGTTTTTT. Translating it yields CASSLSGGGASGELFF. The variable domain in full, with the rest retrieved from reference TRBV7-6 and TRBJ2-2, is GAGVSQSPRYKVTKRGQDVALRCDPISGHVSLYWYRQALGQGPEFLTYFNYEAQQDKSGLPNDRFSAERPEGSISTLTIQRTEQRDSAMYRCASSLSGGGASGELFFGEGSRLTVL.

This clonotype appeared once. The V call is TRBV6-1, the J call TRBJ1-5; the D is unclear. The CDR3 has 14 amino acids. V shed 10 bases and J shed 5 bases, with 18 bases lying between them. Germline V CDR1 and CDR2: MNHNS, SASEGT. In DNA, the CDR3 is TGTGCCAACAGACTTTCTGGCCCCCATCAGCCCCAGCATTTT. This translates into CANRLSGPHQPQHF.

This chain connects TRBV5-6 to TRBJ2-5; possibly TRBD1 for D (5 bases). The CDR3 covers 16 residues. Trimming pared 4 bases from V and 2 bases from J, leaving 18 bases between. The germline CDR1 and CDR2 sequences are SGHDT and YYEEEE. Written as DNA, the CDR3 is TGTGCCAGCAGCACGCGGCAGGGCAGGTTTCAAGAGACCCAGTACTTC. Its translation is CASSTRQGRFQETQYF. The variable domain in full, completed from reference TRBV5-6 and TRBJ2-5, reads DAGVTQSPTHLIKTRGQQVTLRCSPKSGHDTVSWYQQALGQGPQFIFQYYEEEERQRGNFPDRFSGHQFPNYSSELNVNALLLGDSALYLCASSTRQGRFQETQYFGPGTRLLVL.

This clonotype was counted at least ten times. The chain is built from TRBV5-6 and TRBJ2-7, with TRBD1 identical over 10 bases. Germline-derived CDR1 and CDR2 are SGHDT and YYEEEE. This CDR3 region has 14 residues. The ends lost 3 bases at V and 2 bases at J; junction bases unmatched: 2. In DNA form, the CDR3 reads TGTGCCAGCAGCTCGACAGGGGGCCCCTACGAGCAGTACTTC. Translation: CASSSTGGPYEQYF.

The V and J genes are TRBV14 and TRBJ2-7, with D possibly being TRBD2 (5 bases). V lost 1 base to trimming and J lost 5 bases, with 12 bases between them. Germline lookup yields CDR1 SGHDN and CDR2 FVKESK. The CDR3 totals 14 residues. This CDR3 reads CASSQVAGPNEQYF. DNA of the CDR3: TGTGCCAGCAGCCAAGTGGCGGGCCCCAACGAGCAGTACTTC.

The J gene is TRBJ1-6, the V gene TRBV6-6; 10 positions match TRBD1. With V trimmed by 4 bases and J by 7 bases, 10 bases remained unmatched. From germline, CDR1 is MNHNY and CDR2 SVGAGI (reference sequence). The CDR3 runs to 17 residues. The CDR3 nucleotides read TGTGCCAGCAGTTCCCACCAGACAGGGGGCGTGAATTCACCCCTCCACTTT. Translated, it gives CASSSHQTGGVNSPLHF.

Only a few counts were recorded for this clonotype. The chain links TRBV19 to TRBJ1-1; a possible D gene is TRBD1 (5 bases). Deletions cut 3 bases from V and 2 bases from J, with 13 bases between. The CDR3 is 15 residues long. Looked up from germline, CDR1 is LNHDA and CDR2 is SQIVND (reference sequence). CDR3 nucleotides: TGTGCCAGTAGTATTCCGGGGGACCTTAACACTGAAGCTTTCTTT. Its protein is CASSIPGDLNTEAFF.

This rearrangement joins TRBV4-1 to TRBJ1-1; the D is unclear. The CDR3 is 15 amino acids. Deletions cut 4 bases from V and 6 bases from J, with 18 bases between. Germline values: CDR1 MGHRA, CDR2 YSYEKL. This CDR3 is CASSRIEVDEPEAFF. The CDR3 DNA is TGCGCCAGCAGCCGCATCGAAGTCGACGAGCCTGAAGCTTTCTTT.

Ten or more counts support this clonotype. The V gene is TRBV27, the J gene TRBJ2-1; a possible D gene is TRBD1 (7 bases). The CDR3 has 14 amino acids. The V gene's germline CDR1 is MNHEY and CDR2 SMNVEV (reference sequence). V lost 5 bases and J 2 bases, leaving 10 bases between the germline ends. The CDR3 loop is CASSRGTAYNEQFF. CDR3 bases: TGTGCCAGCAGTCGCGGGACAGCCTACAATGAGCAGTTCTTC.

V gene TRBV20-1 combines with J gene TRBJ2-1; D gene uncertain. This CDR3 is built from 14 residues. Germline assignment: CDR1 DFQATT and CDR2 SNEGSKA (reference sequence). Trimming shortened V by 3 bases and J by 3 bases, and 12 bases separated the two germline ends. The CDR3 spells CSASTLVDYNEQFF. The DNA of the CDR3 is TGCAGTGCTAGTACCCTAGTAGACTACAATGAGCAGTTCTTC.

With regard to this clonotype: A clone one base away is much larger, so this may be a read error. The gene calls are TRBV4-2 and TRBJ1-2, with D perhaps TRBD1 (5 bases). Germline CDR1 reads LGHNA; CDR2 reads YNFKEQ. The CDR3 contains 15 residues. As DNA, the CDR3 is TGTGCCAACAGCCAAGATTCTTATTCCAGGGAGGGCTACACCTTC. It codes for CANSQDSYSREGYTF.

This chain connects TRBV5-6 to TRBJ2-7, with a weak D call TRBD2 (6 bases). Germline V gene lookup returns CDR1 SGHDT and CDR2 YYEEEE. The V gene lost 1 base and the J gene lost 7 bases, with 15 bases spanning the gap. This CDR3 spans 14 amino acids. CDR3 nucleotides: TGTGCCAGCAGCTTGTTCGGGGGAAGTTGGGAGCAGTACGTC. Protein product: CASSLFGGSWEQYV.